A selection of T cell receptor beta chains follows, all from one sample in a study of CD8+CD57+ T cells in acquired aplastic anemia. MiXCR, applied by TCRdb to the reads, yields one record per CDR3 protein. The sample carries 250,000 to 350,000 distinct CDR3 sequences, 50% to 65% recorded once. Sequencing input: sorted CD4+, CD8+, or CD8+CD57+ T cells (not recorded which) from PBMCs. Every receptor here comes from a human donor with aplastic anemia. The conserved cysteine and the conserved F or W are not part of the CDR3 here.

14,TRBJ2-3,TRBV7-4,ASSLEGQGRTDTQY
9,TRBJ1-3,TRBV7-2,ASSFGNTIY
14,TRBJ2-5,TRBV18,ASSPARVVAQETQY
12,TRBJ1-1,TRBV10-2,ASSDPGPGAGAF
12,TRBJ1-1,TRBV20-1,SARKQGANTEAF
11,TRBJ2-7,TRBV7-9,ASSASGSNEQY
13,TRBJ1-6,TRBV19,ASRSGTNYNSPLH
13,TRBJ1-3,TRBV7-2,ASSFLRTGGNTIY
9,TRBJ2-3,TRBV5-1,ASTTGFTQY
10,TRBJ1-3,TRBV7-8,ASSLVGDTIY
13,TRBJ2-1,TRBV6-5,ASRLSGTGYNEQF
11,TRBJ2-3,TRBV24-1,ATRSTGLGTQY
12,TRBJ2-7,TRBV3-1,ASSPLNQGYEQY
13,TRBJ2-1,TRBV20-1,SARVDSGGGNEQF
12,TRBJ1-5,TRBV6-6,ASSSSGGWQPQH
9,TRBJ2-7,TRBV24-1,ATSHSGEQY
12,TRBJ1-2,TRBV5-7,ASSLRQGLSGYT
13,TRBJ2-3,TRBV15,ATSLPGLAADTQY
12,TRBJ2-5,TRBV7-3,ASGLAGYLQTQY
14,TRBJ2-2,TRBV2,ASTGGIYANTGELF
12,TRBJ2-5,TRBV20-1,SAQELGSQETQY
11,TRBJ2-3,TRBV20-1,SASASGTDTQY
13,TRBJ2-3,TRBV7-9,ASSPGLAGGDTQY
11,TRBJ2-7,TRBV5-8,ASSLGVYYEQY
12,TRBJ2-7,TRBV24-1,ATASGSSSYEQY
12,TRBJ2-1,TRBV20-1,SARAQGSYNEQF
15,TRBJ2-1,TRBV9,ASSVGQTIAVYNEQF
14,TRBJ2-7,TRBV11-3,ASGPGKGRGAYEQY
15,TRBJ1-4,TRBV29-1,SVETTRDRGLNEKLF
13,TRBJ1-5,TRBV10-3,DISEGQGSDQPQH
16,TRBJ1-6,TRBV7-8,ASSFGVAGQGYNSPLH
13,TRBJ2-5,TRBV3-1,ASSQGLTGEETQY
12,TRBJ2-7,TRBV19,ASSASGSSYEQY
13,TRBJ2-5,TRBV7-3,ASSDGTGIQETQY
12,TRBJ1-5,TRBV5-6,ASSRDRDNQPQH
12,TRBJ1-1,TRBV20-1,SASTGESNTEAF
15,TRBJ2-3,TRBV20-1,SAAGLAGEPSYNEQY
11,TRBJ1-4,TRBV10-3,AISEGGNEKLF
13,TRBJ2-5,TRBV19,ASSMGHTTQETQY
13,TRBJ1-2,TRBV7-8,ASSLVQGWYYGYT
12,TRBJ1-1,TRBV2,ASSLMTGNTEAF
11,TRBJ2-3,TRBV20-1,SARSQSGKAQY
13,TRBJ2-1,TRBV7-9,ASSLVAGGVDEQF
11,TRBJ1-6,TRBV25-1,ASRPLGNSPLH
12,TRBJ2-3,TRBV10-1,ASSVGAGPDTQY
12,TRBJ1-2,TRBV19,ASSPQTGGYGYT
11,TRBJ1-2,TRBV2,AIMNGASGGYT
12,TRBJ2-7,TRBV5-1,ASTPRGSSYEQY
11,TRBJ2-1,TRBV10-3,AISESEVNEQF
12,TRBJ1-1,TRBV7-2,ASSLVGWTPEAF
10,TRBJ1-1,TRBV10-3,AISERGTEAF
14,TRBJ1-2,TRBV20-1,SATPETGQNNYGYT
11,TRBJ1-1,TRBV6-1,ASSDRSNTEAF
14,TRBJ2-5,TRBV24-1,ATSANRGLYQETQY
15,TRBJ2-5,TRBV20-1,SAIPPRAGGISRGQY
12,TRBJ1-5,TRBV2,ASRQGREDQPQH
12,TRBJ2-1,TRBV5-1,ATQRTSGSGEQF
13,TRBJ2-3,TRBV9,ASSLGLAGPDTQY
12,TRBJ1-3,TRBV4-2,ASSQDQAGNTIY